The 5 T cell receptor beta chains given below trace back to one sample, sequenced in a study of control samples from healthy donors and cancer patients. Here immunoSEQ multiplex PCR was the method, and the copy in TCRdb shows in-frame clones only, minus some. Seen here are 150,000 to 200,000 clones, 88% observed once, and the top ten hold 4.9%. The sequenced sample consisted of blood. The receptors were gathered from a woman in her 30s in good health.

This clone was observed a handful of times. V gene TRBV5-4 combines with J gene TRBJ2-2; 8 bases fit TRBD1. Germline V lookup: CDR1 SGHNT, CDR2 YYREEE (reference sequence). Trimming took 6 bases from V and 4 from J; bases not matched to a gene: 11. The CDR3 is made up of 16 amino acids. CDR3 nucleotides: TGTGCCAGCACCGAGCGACAGGGGAGTTTCACCGGGGAGCTGTTTTTT. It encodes CASTERQGSFTGELFF.

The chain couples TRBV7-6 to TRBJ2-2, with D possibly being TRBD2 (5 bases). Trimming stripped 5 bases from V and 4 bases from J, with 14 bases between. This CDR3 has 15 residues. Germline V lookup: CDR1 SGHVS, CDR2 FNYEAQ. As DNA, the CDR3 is TGTGCCAGCAGCCAACGGGGTGCGGTCACCGGGGAGCTGTTTTTT. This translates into CASSQRGAVTGELFF.

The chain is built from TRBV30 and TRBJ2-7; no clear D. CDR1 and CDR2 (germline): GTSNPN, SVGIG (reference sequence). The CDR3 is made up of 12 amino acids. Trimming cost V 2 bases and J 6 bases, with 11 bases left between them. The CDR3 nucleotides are TGTGCCTGGAGTAATGGGATGGCCGAGCAGTACGTC. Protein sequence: CAWSNGMAEQYV.

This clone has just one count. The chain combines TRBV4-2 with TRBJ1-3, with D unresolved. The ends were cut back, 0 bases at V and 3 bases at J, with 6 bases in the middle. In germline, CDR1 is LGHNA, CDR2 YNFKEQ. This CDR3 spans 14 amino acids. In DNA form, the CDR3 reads TGTGCCAGCAGCCAAGATCATGTTGGAAACACCATATATTTT. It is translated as CASSQDHVGNTIYF.

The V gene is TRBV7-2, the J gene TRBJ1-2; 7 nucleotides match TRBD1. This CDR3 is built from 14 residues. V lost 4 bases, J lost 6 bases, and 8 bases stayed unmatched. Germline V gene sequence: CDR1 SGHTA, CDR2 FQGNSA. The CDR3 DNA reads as TGTGCCAGCAGCTCCCACAGGGGATCGAATGGCTACACCTTC. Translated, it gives CASSSHRGSNGYTF.